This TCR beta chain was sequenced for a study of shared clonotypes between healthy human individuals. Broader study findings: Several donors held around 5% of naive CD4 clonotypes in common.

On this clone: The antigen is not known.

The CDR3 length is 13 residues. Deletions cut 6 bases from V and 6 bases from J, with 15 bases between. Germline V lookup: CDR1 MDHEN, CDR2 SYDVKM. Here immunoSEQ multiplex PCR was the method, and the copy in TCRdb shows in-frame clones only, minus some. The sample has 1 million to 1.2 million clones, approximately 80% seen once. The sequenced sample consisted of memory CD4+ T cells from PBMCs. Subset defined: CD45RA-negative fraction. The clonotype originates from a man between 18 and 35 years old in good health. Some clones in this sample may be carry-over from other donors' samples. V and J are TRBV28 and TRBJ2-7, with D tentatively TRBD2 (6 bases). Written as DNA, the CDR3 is TGTGCCAGCAGCCGTTCGGGGGTTCCCGAGCAGTACTTC. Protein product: CASSRSGVPEQYF.